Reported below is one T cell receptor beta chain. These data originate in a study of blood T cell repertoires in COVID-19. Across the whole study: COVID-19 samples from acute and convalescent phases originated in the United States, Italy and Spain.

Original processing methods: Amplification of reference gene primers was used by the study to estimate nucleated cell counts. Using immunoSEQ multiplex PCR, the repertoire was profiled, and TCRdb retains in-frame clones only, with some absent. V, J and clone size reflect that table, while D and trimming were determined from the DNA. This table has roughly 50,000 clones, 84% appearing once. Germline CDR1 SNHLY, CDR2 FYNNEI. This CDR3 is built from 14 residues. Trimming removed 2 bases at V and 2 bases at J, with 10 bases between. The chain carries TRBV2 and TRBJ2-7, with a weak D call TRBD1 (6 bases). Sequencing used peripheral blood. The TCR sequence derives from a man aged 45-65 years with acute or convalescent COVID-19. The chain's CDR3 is CASSENAGAYEQYF. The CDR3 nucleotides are TGTGCCAGCAGTGAAAATGCAGGGGCCTACGAGCAGTACTTC.